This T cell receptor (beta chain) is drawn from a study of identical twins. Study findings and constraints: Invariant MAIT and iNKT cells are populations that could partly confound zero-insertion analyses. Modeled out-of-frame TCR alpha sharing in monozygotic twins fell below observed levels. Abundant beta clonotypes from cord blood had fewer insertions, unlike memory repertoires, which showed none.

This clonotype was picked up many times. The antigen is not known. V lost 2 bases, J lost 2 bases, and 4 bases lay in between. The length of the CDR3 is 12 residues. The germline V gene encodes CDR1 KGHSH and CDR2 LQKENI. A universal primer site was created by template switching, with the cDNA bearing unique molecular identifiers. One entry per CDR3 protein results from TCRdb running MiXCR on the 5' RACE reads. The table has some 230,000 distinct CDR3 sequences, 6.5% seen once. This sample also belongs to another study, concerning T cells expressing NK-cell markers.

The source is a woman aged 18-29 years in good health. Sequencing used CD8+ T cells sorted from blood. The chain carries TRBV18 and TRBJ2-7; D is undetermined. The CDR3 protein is CASSPSTYEQYF. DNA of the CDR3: TGTGCCAGCTCACCATCCACCTACGAGCAGTACTTC.